The entry that follows covers one TCR beta chain sequence. No antigen is known for it. Time point: pre-sensitization, week 0. Stated treatment: therapeutic diphenylcyclopropenone sensitization with weekly scalp DPC. The sample comes from a study of human T cells and chemical hapten exposure. Study context: Skin on the upper inner arm, 2 cm by 2 cm in size, was sensitized with 2% DPC. Doses of diphenylcyclopropenone went to the patients' scalps weekly throughout the approximately 25-week study. Study-level results: Given that the donors had alopecia, their immune response may differ from that seen in healthy people.

In the library, unique molecular identifiers were attached to individual cDNA molecules. TCRdb re-derived calls from the RACE reads in MiXCR, one entry per CDR3 protein. The data show approximately 370,000 distinct CDR3 sequences, 4.5% to 7% seen once. The ends lost 0 bases at V and 5 bases at J; junction bases unmatched: 10. Germline CDR1 reads MNHNY; CDR2 reads SVGAGI (reference sequence). The CDR3 contains 18 residues. The sample here was whole blood, taken in connection with sensitization to the hapten diphenylcyclopropenone (DPC). The chain couples TRBV6-6 to TRBJ1-6; 7 positions match TRBD1. The TCR originated in a woman aged 18-30 years with alopecia areata. Some clones in this sample may be carry-over from other donors' samples. The CDR3 DNA follows: TGTGCCAGCAGTTACTCAGACAGGGACCCCCCTAATAATTCACCCCTCCACTTT. Translating gives CASSYSDRDPPNNSPLHF.